A selection of T cell receptor beta chains follows, all from one sample in a study of type 1 regulatory T cells. These receptors have no known antigen. TCRdb analysed the reads with MiXCR anew, one entry per CDR3 protein. The table has tens of thousands of distinct CDR3 sequences, more than 9% seen once. The sequencing sample was made of cultured non-Tr1 T cells, either the whole culture or a sorted T cell fraction (not recorded which). All receptors come from a human donor in good health. Each CDR3 is given with its conserved first and last residue. Size tells how often a clone was seen (once, few, many) or the class of an expanded clone, and some rows leave it out.

>NA|TRBJ2-5|TRBV20-1
CSARGAGETQYF
>many|TRBJ2-7|TRBV15
CATSRTRRGYEQYF
>NA|TRBJ2-3|TRBV30
CAWSRGTSGLTDTQYF
>many|TRBJ2-7|TRBV29-1
CSVEAPSYEQYF
>many|TRBJ2-6|TRBV20-1
CSAWVGAGANVLTF
>many|TRBJ1-1|TRBV18
CASSTRAVNTEAFF
>many|TRBJ2-7|TRBV7-9
CASSLWPSGHEQYF
>many|TRBJ2-1|TRBV7-9
CASSLDAGGHNEQFF
>many|TRBJ2-7|TRBV20-1
CSAPRDAPYEQYF
>NA|TRBJ2-7|TRBV3-1
CASSRNRAYEQYF
>few|TRBJ2-2|TRBV5-1
CASSLGRTNTGELFF
>NA|TRBJ2-1|TRBV6-6
CASSPLTDRGMGEQFF
>many|TRBJ2-3|TRBV10-3
CAIGTLAAEPDTQYF
>medium-sized|TRBJ2-5|TRBV20-1
CSALARQETQYF
>few|TRBJ2-7|TRBV24-1
CATSDKNLYEQYF
>NA|TRBJ1-2|TRBV29-1
CSVNGNYGYTF
>many|TRBJ1-5|TRBV28
CASSLSQVLNQPQHF
>many|TRBJ1-2|TRBV5-1
CASSLGGTPQGYGYTF
>few|TRBJ2-5|TRBV7-2
CASSLAAYPGETQYF
>NA|TRBJ2-7|TRBV7-8
CASSLTSKAYEQYF
>few|TRBJ2-2|TRBV3-1
CASSLLVGTSTGELFF
>NA|TRBJ1-1|TRBV7-3
CASSLDWRTEAFF
>few|TRBJ1-4|TRBV28
CASSTPDRAGEKLFF
>medium-sized|TRBJ2-7|TRBV5-1
CASSFSGRAYEQYF
>many|TRBJ2-7|TRBV5-1
CASSSRGAGPYEQYF
>many|TRBJ2-5|TRBV5-1
CASSRLAGVSRETQYF
>many|TRBJ2-1|TRBV5-4
CATRLLAGDNNEQFF
>few|TRBJ1-1|TRBV9
CASSVDPGGQGTEAFF
>many|TRBJ1-2|TRBV6-2/TRBV6-3
CASTQDLFGGYTF
>NA|TRBJ1-2|TRBV5-4
CASSLVGSNYGYTF
>many|TRBJ2-3|TRBV20-1
CSARRATDTQYF
>many|TRBJ1-3|TRBV15
CATSRDVSGNTIYF
>NA|NA|TRBV7-8
CASSLVRPGLAGGETQYF
>many|TRBJ1-1|TRBV5-1
CASSLTENTEAFF
>many|TRBJ2-7|TRBV7-2
CASRQAGGGGEQYF
>NA|TRBJ2-7|TRBV27
CASSPKSAYSYEQYF
>NA|TRBJ2-2|TRBV7-7
CASSLSQNTGELFF
>NA|TRBJ2-2|TRBV5-5
CASSGVTLNTGELFF
>many|TRBJ2-7|TRBV12-3/TRBV12-4
CASSGYTGALDEQYF
>few|TRBJ1-2|TRBV25-1
CASRSGTGGNYGYTF
>many|TRBJ2-5|TRBV20-1
CSASSRQETQYF
>many|TRBJ2-5|TRBV20-1
CSARGPTRETQYF
>NA|TRBJ2-5|TRBV28
CASLAGGRGGRETQYF
>many|TRBJ2-7|TRBV7-3
CASSLITGGEQYF
>few|TRBJ1-6|TRBV19
CASSITGAQSPLHF